Presented here are 29 T cell receptor beta chains from one specimen sequenced in a study of CD8+ T cells in alopecia areata. Extraction and reverse transcription of RNA yielded cDNA as the sequencing template. Sequencing used immunoSEQ multiplex PCR; TCRdb keeps in-frame clones, though not all of them. In the table there are about 100,000 clones, roughly 60% of which are singletons. Treatment meaning: oral pan-JAK inhibitor, 5-10 mg twice daily. The sequencing here drew on CD8+ T cells sorted from blood, taken at approximately week 56, from a patient treated with tofacitinib. The receptors shown here come from a human donor with alopecia areata.

The chain carries TRBV10-3 and TRBJ2-3; D remains unclear. The V end lost 0 bases, the J end lost 0 bases, and 13 bases lay between the germline ends. The germline V gene encodes CDR1 ENHRY and CDR2 SYGVKD. CDR3 length equals 17 residues. The CDR3: CAISESTSELSTDTQYF. The CDR3 DNA sequence: TGTGCCATCAGTGAGTCGACTTCGGAACTGAGCACAGATACGCAGTATTTT.

V gene TRBV6-5 combines with J gene TRBJ1-2, with D possibly TRBD1 on 5 matching bases. This CDR3 spans 11 amino acids. Germline V gene data show CDR1 as MNHEY and CDR2 as SVGAGI. Trimming took off 8 bases at V and 8 bases at J, with 12 bases between the two ends. CDR3 residues: CASGAGLGYTF. The CDR3 DNA follows: TGTGCCAGCGGGGCGGGGTTAGGCTACACCTTC.

As to this clone: The junction departs from germline at one end; a sequencing error may be responsible. The rearrangement uses TRBV30 and TRBJ1-2, with a tentative D call TRBD1 (5 bases). The length of the CDR3 is 11 residues. Germline V gene data show CDR1 as GTSNPN and CDR2 as SVGIG (reference sequence). The CDR3 here is CAWSGAGTINF. The CDR3, as DNA: TGTGCCTGGAGTGGTGCAGGGACTATTAACTTC.

This clone was counted a single time. In nucleotides, the CDR3 is TGTGCCAGCAGTGAAAACTCCTACGAGCAGTACTTC. Protein: CASSENSYEQYF. This chain connects TRBV9 to TRBJ2-7, with D uncertain. V was shortened by 5 bases and J by 0 bases, with 6 bases between the two germline ends. CDR3 size: 12 residues. Germline lookup yields CDR1 SGDLS and CDR2 YYNGEE.

The J gene is TRBJ1-2, the V gene TRBV5-6; D is undetermined. V gave up 5 bases and J gave up 0 bases, with 26 bases separating them. The CDR3 spans 19 residues. From germline, CDR1 is SGHDT and CDR2 YYEEEE. The CDR3 coding sequence is TGTGCCAGCAGTCATCATCTAGTAGAAGCGGAAAAAGCTAACTATGGCTACACCTTC. It translates to CASSHHLVEAEKANYGYTF.

The J gene is TRBJ1-3, the V gene TRBV27; TRBD1 agrees at 11 bases. Germline assignment: CDR1 MNHEY and CDR2 SMNVEV (reference sequence). The length of the CDR3 is 13 residues. Trimming at V came to 6 bases and at J to 7 bases, leaving 2 bases not matched to a gene. The CDR3: CASSGQGANTIYF. CDR3 DNA: TGTGCCAGCAGCGGACAGGGGGCCAACACCATATATTTT.

The chain couples TRBV5-1 to TRBJ2-3; 10 positions agree with TRBD1. The CDR3 spans 21 residues. CDR1 SGHRS and CDR2 YFSETQ come from the germline V gene. V lost 4 bases, J lost 3 bases, and 23 bases stayed unmatched. This CDR3 reads CASSPTTGTGAPRVGTDTQYF. DNA of the CDR3: TGCGCCAGCAGCCCAACGACCGGGACAGGGGCACCCCGCGTAGGGACAGATACGCAGTATTTT.

The V call is TRBV5-6, the J call TRBJ1-2; no clear D gene. This CDR3 comprises 12 residues. V was shortened by 4 bases and J by 6 bases, with 10 bases between the two germline ends. Germline-derived CDR1 and CDR2 are SGHDT and YYEEEE. CDR3 nucleotide sequence: TGTGCCAGCAGCGCTTACACGGATGGCTACACCTTC. Protein sequence: CASSAYTDGYTF.

CDR3 in DNA: TGCGCCAGCAGCCAAACGACAGGGGTTAATTACTACGAGCAGTACTTC. Amino acid sequence: CASSQTTGVNYYEQYF. The chain is built from TRBV4-1 and TRBJ2-7, with 8 nucleotides matching TRBD1. This CDR3 spans 16 amino acids. Germline V gives CDR1 MGHRA, CDR2 YSYEKL. The J segment lost 3 bases and the V segment lost 2 bases, leaving 9 bases of the junction unmatched.

The gene calls are TRBV6-5 and TRBJ1-2; TRBD1 matches 10 bases. The CDR3 covers 14 residues. V lost 5 bases, J lost 4 bases, and 4 bases stayed unmatched. Germline V CDR1 and CDR2: MNHEY, SVGAGI. CDR3 amino acids: CASSPGQGSYGYTF. The CDR3 nucleotides are TGTGCCAGCAGTCCGGGACAGGGGAGCTATGGCTACACCTTC.

The V and J genes are TRBV4-2 and TRBJ2-3; either TRBD1 or TRBD2 may supply D (6 bases each). Trimming removed 4 bases at V and 0 bases at J, with 17 bases between. The CDR3 is 17 amino acids. CDR1 and CDR2 from the germline V gene are LGHNA and YNFKEQ. The CDR3 reads CASSLLPGAISTDTQYF. In DNA form, the CDR3 reads TGTGCCAGCAGCCTATTACCGGGGGCTATTAGCACAGATACGCAGTATTTT.

This clone was found a few times. The chain joins TRBV15 to TRBJ2-7; D is ambiguous. Trimming stripped 0 bases from V and 0 bases from J, with 9 bases between. CDR3 length: 15 residues. The germline V gene encodes CDR1 LNHNV and CDR2 YYDKDF (reference sequence). This chain's CDR3 is CATSRDSGSSYEQYF. The DNA for the CDR3 is TGTGCCACCAGCAGAGATTCCGGCAGCTCCTACGAGCAGTACTTC.

The V call is TRBV27, the J call TRBJ2-5, with 9 bases fitting TRBD1. Germline CDR1 is MNHEY and CDR2 is SMNVEV (reference sequence). The CDR3 contains 15 residues. V lost 1 base, J lost 2 bases, and 2 bases stayed unmatched. The CDR3 reads CASSLWGQGQETQYF. In DNA, the CDR3 is TGTGCCAGCAGTTTATGGGGACAGGGTCAAGAGACCCAGTACTTC.

CDR3: CSAGSYEQYF. The CDR3 nucleotides are TGCAGTGCTGGCTCCTACGAGCAGTACTTC. The chain joins TRBV20-1 to TRBJ2-7; D is unclear. The CDR3 covers 10 residues. Looked up from germline, CDR1 is DFQATT and CDR2 is SNEGSKA (reference sequence). V shed 5 bases and J shed 0 bases, with 2 bases lying between them.

J is TRBJ1-1 and V is TRBV10-3; D gene unclear. This CDR3 is 17 amino acids long. Germline assignment: CDR1 ENHRY and CDR2 SYGVKD. The V end lost 3 bases, the J end lost 0 bases, and 17 bases lay between the germline ends. The CDR3 reads CAISETGAGSMNTEAFF. The CDR3 DNA reads as TGTGCCATCAGTGAAACTGGAGCGGGAAGCATGAACACTGAAGCTTTCTTT.

This rearrangement joins TRBV18 to TRBJ2-2; 8 nucleotides match TRBD1. Germline V CDR1 and CDR2: KGHSH, LQKENI. With V trimmed by 2 bases and J by 1 base, 12 bases remained unmatched. The CDR3 sequence is 19 residues long. The CDR3 DNA reads as TGTGCCAGCTCACCAAGGGCGCCCCAGGGGGCCCTGAACACCGGGGAGCTGTTTTTT. Translated: CASSPRAPQGALNTGELFF. Full variable domain (outside the CDR3, taken from reference TRBV18 and TRBJ2-2): NAGVMQNPRHLVRRRGQEARLRCSPMKGHSHVYWYRQLPEEGLKFMVYLQKENIIDESGMPKERFSAEFPKEGPSILRIQQVVRGDSAAYFCASSPRAPQGALNTGELFFGEGSRLTVL.

The chain couples TRBV27 to TRBJ2-5, with TRBD1 matching 9 bases. The V and J ends lost 6 bases and 4 bases, in that order; junction bases with no gene match: 3. Per germline, CDR1 MNHEY and CDR2 SMNVEV (reference sequence). This CDR3 region has 13 residues. The chain's CDR3 is CASRDRGRETQYF. The CDR3 DNA sequence: TGTGCCAGCAGGGACAGGGGAAGAGAGACCCAGTACTTC.

For the CDR3, the DNA is TGTGCCAGCAGCCATGAAGGTTTAGGTAACACTGAAGCTTTCTTT. Amino acids: CASSHEGLGNTEAFF. This chain uses TRBV14 with TRBJ1-1, with D unclear. Germline loops: CDR1 SGHDN, CDR2 FVKESK. V gave up 3 bases and J gave up 2 bases, with 13 bases separating them. CDR3 size: 15 residues.

The chain uses TRBV27 and TRBJ2-3; maybe TRBD2 (6 bases). V was pared by 7 bases and J by 3 bases, with 14 bases between. Germline values: CDR1 MNHEY, CDR2 SMNVEV (reference sequence). The CDR3 length is 14 residues. This chain's CDR3 is CASNSGEGTDTQYF. For the CDR3, the DNA is TGTGCCAGCAACTCGGGAGAGGGTACAGATACGCAGTATTTT.

This sequence joins TRBV10-3 and TRBJ2-2; TRBD1 matches 7 bases. After removal of 6 bases from V and 7 bases from J, the junction contained 2 bases not matched to a gene. CDR1 is ENHRY, CDR2 SYGVKD, per germline. The CDR3 sequence is 12 residues long. CDR3 bases: TGTGCCATCAGGAGACAGGGCGGGGAGCTGTTTTTT. Its protein product is CAIRRQGGELFF.

The rearrangement joins TRBV15 to TRBJ2-3; 8 nucleotides align to TRBD2. With 3 bases clipped from V and 11 bases from J, the junction kept 19 bases outside the gene matches. Looked up from germline, CDR1 is LNHNV and CDR2 is YYDKDF (reference sequence). This CDR3 is 17 amino acids long. CDR3 bases: TGTGCCACCAGCAGGGATGGCCTCAGCGGGGGCAGACGGGGGCAGTATTTT. Translated: CATSRDGLSGGRRGQYF.

J is TRBJ1-1 and V is TRBV10-2, with TRBD1 matching over 8 bases. Germline V gene lookup returns CDR1 WSHSY and CDR2 SAAADI. This CDR3 is built from 16 residues. With 11 bases clipped from V and 1 base from J, the junction kept 15 bases outside the gene matches. The CDR3 DNA sequence: TGCGCCTGGAGGGACAGGAGAAGTCGTTGGAACACTGAAGCTTTCTTT. It yields the protein CAWRDRRSRWNTEAFF.

The rearrangement links TRBV28 to TRBJ2-5; 10 nucleotides agree with TRBD1. CDR1 is MDHEN and CDR2 is SYDVKM in the germline V gene. V dropped 5 bases and J dropped 5; count of bases not matched to a gene: 2. The CDR3 is 13 residues long. The CDR3 DNA sequence: TGTGCCAGCAGTGGGACAGGGGCGGAGACCCAGTACTTC. This codes for CASSGTGAETQYF.

The CDR3 here is CATSVGQGYTYEQYF. As DNA, the CDR3 is TGTGCCACCTCTGTTGGACAGGGGTATACCTACGAGCAGTACTTC. The chain couples TRBV6-6 to TRBJ2-7; 9 bases agree with TRBD1. Germline loops: CDR1 MNHNY, CDR2 SVGAGI (reference sequence). The J segment lost 2 bases and the V segment lost 10 bases, leaving 12 bases of the junction unmatched. The CDR3 covers 15 residues.

V usage is TRBV6-1 and J usage is TRBJ1-2; 10 nucleotides agree with TRBD1. J was trimmed by 4 bases and V by 3 bases; bases with no gene match: 2. Germline lookup yields CDR1 MNHNS and CDR2 SASEGT. The CDR3 covers 14 residues. The CDR3 sequence is CASSDRTGGYGYTF. The CDR3, as DNA: TGTGCCAGCAGTGACCGGACAGGGGGCTATGGCTACACCTTC.

The chain is built from TRBV19 and TRBJ1-2; TRBD1 aligns across 9 bases. The J segment lost 3 bases and the V segment lost 6 bases, leaving 8 bases of the junction unmatched. Germline V gene sequence: CDR1 LNHDA, CDR2 SQIVND (reference sequence). The CDR3 spans 15 residues. The CDR3 DNA reads as TGTGCCAGTAGGCCTGGGACAGGGCCAGACTATGGCTACACCTTC. Translation: CASRPGTGPDYGYTF.

The genes are TRBV13 and TRBJ1-1; D is undetermined. CDR1 PRHDT and CDR2 FYEKMQ come from the germline V gene (reference sequence). CDR3 length equals 12 residues. The ends were cut back, 7 bases at V and 0 bases at J, with 6 bases in the middle. Written as DNA, the CDR3 is TGTGCCAGCACGGGATTGAACACTGAAGCTTTCTTT. It specifies CASTGLNTEAFF.

In this sample, this clone turned up once. The sample holds other DNA sequences that translate to the same CDR3. The CDR3 DNA is TGTGCCAGCAGCAGCACCGGGGAGCTGTTTTTT. This codes for CASSSTGELFF. The V and J genes are TRBV27 and TRBJ2-2, with D unresolved. There are 11 residues in the CDR3. Trimming pared 6 bases from V and 4 bases from J, leaving 3 bases between. Germline-derived CDR1 and CDR2 are MNHEY and SMNVEV (reference sequence).

V usage is TRBV27 and J usage is TRBJ2-7; 9 positions match TRBD2. The CDR3 runs to 14 residues. Trimming removed 1 base from V and 4 bases from J; junction bases left unmatched: 2. The germline CDR1 and CDR2 sequences are MNHEY and SMNVEV (reference sequence). The CDR3 bases are TGTGCCAGCAGTTTATTAGCGGGGGCGTACGAGCAGTACTTC. Residues: CASSLLAGAYEQYF.